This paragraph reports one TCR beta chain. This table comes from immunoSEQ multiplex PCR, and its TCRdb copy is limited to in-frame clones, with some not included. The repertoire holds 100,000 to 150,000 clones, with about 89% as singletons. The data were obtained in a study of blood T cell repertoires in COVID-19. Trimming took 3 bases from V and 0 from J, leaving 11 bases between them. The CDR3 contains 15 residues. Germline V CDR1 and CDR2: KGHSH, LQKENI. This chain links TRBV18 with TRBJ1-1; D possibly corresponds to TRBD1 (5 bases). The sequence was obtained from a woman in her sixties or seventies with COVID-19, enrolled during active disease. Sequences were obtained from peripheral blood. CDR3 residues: CASSPRQLMNTEAFF. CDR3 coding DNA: TGTGCCAGCTCACCCCGACAGCTCATGAACACTGAAGCTTTCTTT. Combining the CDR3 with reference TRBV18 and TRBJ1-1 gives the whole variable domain NAGVMQNPRHLVRRRGQEARLRCSPMKGHSHVYWYRQLPEEGLKFMVYLQKENIIDESGMPKERFSAEFPKEGPSILRIQQVVRGDSAAYFCASSPRQLMNTEAFFGQGTRLTVV.